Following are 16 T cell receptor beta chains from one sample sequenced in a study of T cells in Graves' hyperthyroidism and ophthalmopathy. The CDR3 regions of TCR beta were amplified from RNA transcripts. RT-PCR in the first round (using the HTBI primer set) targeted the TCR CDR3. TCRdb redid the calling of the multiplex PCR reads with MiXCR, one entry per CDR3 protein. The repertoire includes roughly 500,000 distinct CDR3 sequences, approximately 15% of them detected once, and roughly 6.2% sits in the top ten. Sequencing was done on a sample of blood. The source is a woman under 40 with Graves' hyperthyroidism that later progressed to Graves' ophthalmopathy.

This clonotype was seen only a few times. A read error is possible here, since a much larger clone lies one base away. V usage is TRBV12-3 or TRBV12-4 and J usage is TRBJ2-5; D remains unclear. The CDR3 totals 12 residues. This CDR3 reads CASSSDREAQYF. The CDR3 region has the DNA TGTGCCAGCAGTTCTGATCGAGAGGCCCAGTACTTC.

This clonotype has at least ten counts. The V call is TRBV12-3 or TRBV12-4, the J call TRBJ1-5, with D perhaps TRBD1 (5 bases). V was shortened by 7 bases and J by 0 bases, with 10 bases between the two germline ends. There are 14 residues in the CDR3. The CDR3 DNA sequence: TGTGCCAGCACTTTGACAGCTAGCAATCAGCCCCAGCATTTT. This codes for CASTLTASNQPQHF.

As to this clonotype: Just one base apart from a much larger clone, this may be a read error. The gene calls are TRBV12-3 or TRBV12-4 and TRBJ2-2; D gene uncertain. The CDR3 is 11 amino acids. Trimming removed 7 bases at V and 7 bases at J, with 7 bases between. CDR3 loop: CASTFSGELFF. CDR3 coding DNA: TGTGCCAGCACCTTCAGCGGGGAGCTGTTTTTT.

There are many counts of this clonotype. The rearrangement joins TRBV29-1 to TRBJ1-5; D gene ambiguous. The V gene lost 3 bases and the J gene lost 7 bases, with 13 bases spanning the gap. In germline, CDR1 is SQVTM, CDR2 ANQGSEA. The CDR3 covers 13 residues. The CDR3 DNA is TGCAGCGTTGAGAGGGTGCCCGGGCAGCCCCAGCATTTT. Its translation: CSVERVPGQPQHF.

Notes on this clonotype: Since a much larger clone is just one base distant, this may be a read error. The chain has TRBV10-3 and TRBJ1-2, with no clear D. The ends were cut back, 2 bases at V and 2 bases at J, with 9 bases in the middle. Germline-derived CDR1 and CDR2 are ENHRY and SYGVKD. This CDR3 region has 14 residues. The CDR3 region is CAISEGRQNYGYTF. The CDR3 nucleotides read TGTGCCATCAGTGAGGGACGGCAGAACTATGGCTACACCTTC.

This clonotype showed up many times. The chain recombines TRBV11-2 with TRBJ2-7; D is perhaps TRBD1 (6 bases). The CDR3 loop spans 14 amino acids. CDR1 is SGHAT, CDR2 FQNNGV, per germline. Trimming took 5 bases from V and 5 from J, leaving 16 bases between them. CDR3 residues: CASSPGTGPNEQYF. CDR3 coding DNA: TGTGCCAGCAGCCCCGGTACAGGGCCCAACGAGCAGTACTTC.

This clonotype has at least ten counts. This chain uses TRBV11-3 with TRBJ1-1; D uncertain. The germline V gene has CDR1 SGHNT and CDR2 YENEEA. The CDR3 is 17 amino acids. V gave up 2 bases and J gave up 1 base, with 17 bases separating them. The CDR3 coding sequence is TGTGCCAGCAGCTTACGGTTGAGGGAGAGAGGGAACACTGAAGCTTTCTTT. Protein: CASSLRLRERGNTEAFF. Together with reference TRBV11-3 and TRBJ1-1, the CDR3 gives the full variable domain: EAGVVQSPRYKIIEKKQPVAFWCNPISGHNTLYWYLQNLGQGPELLIRYENEEAVDDSQLPKDRFSAERLKGVDSTLKIQPAELGDSAVYLCASSLRLRERGNTEAFFGQGTRLTVV.

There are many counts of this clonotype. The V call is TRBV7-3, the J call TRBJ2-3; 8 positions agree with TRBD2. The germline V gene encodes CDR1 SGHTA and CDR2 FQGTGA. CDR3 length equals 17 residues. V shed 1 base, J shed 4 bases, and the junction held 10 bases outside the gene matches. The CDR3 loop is CASSLNPGAGGSDTQYF. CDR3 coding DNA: TGTGCCAGCAGCTTAAACCCCGGGGCGGGAGGCTCAGATACGCAGTATTTT.

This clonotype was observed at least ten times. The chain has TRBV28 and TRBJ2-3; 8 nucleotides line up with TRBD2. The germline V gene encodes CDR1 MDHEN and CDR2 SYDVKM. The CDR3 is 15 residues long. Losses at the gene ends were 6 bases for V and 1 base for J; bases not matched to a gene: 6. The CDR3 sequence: CASRASGLRTDTQYF. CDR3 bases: TGTGCCAGCAGGGCTAGCGGGCTTCGCACAGATACGCAGTATTTT.

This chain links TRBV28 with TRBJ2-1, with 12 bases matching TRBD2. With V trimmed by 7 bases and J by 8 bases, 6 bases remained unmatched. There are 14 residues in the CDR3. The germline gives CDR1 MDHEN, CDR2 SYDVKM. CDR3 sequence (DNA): TGTGCCAGCAAACTACTAGCGGGAGGTGATGAGCAGTTCTTC. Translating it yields CASKLLAGGDEQFF.

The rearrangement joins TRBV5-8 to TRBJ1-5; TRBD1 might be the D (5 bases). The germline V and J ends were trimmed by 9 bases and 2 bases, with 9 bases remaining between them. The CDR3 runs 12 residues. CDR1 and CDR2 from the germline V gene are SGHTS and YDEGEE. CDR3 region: CAIKTGNQPQHF. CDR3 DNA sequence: TGTGCCATCAAGACAGGCAATCAGCCCCAGCATTTT.

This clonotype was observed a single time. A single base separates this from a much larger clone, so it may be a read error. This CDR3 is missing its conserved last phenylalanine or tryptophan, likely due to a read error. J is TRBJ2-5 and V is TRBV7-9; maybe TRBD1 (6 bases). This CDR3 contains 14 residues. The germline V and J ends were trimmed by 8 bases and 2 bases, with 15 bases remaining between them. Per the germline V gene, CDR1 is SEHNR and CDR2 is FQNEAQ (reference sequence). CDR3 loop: CASGIPGEQETQYS. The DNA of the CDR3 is TGTGCCAGCGGTATACCAGGGGAACAAGAGACCCAGTACTCC.

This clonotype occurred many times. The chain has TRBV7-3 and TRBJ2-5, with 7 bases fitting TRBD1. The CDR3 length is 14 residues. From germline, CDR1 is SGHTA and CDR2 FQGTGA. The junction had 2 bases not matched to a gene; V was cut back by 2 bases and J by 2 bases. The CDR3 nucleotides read TGTGCCAGCAGCTTAGACAGGGAGCAAGAGACCCAGTACTTC. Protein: CASSLDREQETQYF.

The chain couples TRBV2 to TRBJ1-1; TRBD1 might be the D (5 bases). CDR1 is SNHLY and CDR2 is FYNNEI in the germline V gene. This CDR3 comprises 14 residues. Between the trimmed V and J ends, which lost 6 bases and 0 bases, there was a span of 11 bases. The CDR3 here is CASRQTDMNTEAFF. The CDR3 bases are TGTGCCAGCAGACAGACGGACATGAACACTGAAGCTTTCTTT. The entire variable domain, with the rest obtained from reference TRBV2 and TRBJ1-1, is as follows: EPEVTQTPSHQVTQMGQEVILRCVPISNHLYFYWYRQILGQKVEFLVSFYNNEISEKSEIFDDQFSVERPDGSNFTLKIRSTKLEDSAMYFCASRQTDMNTEAFFGQGTRLTVV.

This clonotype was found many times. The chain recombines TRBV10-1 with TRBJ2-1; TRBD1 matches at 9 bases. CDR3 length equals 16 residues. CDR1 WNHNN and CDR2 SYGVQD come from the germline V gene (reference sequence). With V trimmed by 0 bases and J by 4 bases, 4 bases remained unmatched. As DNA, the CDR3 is TGCGCCAGCAGTGAGTCTTTGGGACAGGGATACAATGAGCAGTTCTTC. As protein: CASSESLGQGYNEQFF.

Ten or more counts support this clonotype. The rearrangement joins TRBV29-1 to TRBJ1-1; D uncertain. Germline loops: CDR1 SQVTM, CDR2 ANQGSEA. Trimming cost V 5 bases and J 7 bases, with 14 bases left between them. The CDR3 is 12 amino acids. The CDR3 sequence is CSVTRNRGEAFF. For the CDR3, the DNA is TGCAGCGTTACACGGAACAGAGGTGAAGCTTTCTTT.